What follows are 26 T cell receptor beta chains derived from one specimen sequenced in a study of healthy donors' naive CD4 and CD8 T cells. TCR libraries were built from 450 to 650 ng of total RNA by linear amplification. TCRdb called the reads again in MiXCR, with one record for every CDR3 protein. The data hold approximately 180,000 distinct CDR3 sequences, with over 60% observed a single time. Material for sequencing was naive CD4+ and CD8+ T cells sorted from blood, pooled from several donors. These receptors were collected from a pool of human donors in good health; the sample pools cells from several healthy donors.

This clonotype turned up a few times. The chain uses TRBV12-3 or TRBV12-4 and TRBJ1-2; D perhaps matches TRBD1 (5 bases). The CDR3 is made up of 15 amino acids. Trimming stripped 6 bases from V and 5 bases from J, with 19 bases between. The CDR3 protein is CASRPQGKGSYGYTF. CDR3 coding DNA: TGTGCCAGCAGGCCCCAAGGCAAGGGGTCTTATGGCTACACCTTC.

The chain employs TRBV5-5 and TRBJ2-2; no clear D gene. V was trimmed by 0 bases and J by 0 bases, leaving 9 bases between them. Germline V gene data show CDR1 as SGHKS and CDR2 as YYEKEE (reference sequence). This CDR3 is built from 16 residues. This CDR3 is CASSLGGGANTGELFF. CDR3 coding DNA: TGTGCCAGCAGCTTGGGAGGCGGCGCGAACACCGGGGAGCTGTTTTTT.

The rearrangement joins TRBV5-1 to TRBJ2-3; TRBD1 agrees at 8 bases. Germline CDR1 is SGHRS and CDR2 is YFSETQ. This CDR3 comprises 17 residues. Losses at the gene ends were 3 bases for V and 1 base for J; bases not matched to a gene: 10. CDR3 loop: CASSWTGPSGGTDTQYF. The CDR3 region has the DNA TGCGCCAGCAGCTGGACAGGGCCAAGCGGAGGCACAGATACGCAGTATTTT.

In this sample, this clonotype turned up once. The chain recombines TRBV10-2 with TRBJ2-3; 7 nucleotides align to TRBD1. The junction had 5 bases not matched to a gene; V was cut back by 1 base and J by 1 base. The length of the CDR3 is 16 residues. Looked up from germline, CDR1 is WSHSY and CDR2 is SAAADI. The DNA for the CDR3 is TGCGCCAGCAGTGAGTTGCAGGGGGTGGGCACAGATACGCAGTATTTT. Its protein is CASSELQGVGTDTQYF.

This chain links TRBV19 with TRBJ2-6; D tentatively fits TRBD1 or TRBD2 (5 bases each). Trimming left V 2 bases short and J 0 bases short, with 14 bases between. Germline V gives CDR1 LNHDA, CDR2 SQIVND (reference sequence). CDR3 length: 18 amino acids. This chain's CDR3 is CASSIMGVSVSGANVLTF. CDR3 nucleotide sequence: TGTGCCAGTAGTATAATGGGGGTCTCCGTCTCTGGGGCCAACGTCCTGACTTTC.

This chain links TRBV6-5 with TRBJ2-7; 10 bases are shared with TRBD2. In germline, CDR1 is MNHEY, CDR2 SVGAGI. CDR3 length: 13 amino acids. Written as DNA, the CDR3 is TGTGCCATCAGTCCTAGCGGGAGCTACGAGCAGTACGTC. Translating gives CAISPSGSYEQYV.

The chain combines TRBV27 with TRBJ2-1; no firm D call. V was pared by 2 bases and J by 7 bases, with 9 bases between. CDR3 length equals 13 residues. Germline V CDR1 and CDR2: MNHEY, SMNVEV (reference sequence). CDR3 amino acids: CASSLNLRNEQFF. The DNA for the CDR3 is TGTGCCAGCAGTTTAAATCTGAGGAATGAGCAGTTCTTC.

In DNA, the CDR3 is TGTGCCAGCAGTGCCGGGACACATTACAATGAGCAGTTCTTC. Protein: CASSAGTHYNEQFF. The chain has TRBV6-5 and TRBJ2-1, with D maybe TRBD1 (6 bases). Trimming cost V 5 bases and J 4 bases, with 12 bases left between them. This CDR3 is 14 amino acids long. Germline V gene data show CDR1 as MNHEY and CDR2 as SVGAGI.

The CDR3 DNA sequence: TGTGCCAGCAGCATGGGTGGGGAGCAGTTCTTC. It is translated as CASSMGGEQFF. This chain links TRBV5-5 with TRBJ2-1; no clear D gene. This CDR3 comprises 11 residues. Germline CDR1 SGHKS, CDR2 YYEKEE (reference sequence). Trimming shortened V by 4 bases and J by 10 bases, and 9 bases separated the two germline ends.

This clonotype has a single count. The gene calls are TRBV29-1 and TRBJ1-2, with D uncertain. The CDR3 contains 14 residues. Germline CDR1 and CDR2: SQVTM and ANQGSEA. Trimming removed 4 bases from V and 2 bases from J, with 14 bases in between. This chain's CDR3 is CSVVPPSANYGYTF. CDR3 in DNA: TGCAGCGTTGTACCGCCGTCGGCGAACTATGGCTACACCTTC.

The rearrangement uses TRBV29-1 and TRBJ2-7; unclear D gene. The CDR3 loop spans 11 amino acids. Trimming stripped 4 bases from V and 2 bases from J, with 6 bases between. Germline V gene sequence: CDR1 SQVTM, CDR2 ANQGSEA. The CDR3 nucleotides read TGCAGCGTTGTTTGGGCCTACGAGCAGTACTTC. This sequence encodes CSVVWAYEQYF.

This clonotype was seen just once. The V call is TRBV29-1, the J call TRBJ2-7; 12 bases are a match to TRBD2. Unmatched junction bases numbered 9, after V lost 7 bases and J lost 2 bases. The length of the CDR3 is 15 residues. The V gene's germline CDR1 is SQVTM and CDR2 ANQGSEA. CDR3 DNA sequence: TGCAGCGCCAGAAGGACTAGCGGGAACCCCTACGAGCAGTACTTC. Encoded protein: CSARRTSGNPYEQYF.

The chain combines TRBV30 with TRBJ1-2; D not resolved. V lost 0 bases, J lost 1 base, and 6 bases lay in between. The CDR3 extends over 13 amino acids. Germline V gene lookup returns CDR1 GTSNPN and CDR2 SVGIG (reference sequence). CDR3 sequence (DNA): TGTGCCTGGAGTGTAGGCCTTAACTATGGCTACACCTTC. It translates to CAWSVGLNYGYTF.

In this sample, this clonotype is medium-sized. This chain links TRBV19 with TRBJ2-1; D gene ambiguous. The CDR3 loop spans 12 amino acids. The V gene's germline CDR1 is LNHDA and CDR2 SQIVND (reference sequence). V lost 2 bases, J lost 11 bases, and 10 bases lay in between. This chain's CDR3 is CASSISDGKQFF. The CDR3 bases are TGTGCCAGTAGTATATCGGACGGAAAGCAGTTCTTC.

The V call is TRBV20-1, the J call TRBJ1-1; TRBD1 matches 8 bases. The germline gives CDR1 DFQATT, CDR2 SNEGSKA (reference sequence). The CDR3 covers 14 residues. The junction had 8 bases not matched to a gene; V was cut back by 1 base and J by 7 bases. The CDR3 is CSARGLDRVGEAFF. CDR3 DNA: TGCAGTGCTAGAGGTCTGGACAGGGTAGGTGAAGCTTTCTTT.

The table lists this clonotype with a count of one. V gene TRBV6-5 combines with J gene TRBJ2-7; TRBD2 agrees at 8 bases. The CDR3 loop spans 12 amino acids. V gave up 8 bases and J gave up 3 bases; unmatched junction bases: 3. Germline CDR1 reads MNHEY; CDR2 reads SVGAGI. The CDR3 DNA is TGTGCCAGCCGAACTAGCGGCTACGAGCAGTACTTC. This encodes CASRTSGYEQYF.

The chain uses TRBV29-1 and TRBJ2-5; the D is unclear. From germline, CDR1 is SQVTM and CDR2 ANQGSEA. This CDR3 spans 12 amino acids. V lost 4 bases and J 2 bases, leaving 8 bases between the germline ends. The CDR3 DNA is TGCAGCGTTGGGGGAAAGCAAGAGACCCAGTACTTC. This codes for CSVGGKQETQYF.

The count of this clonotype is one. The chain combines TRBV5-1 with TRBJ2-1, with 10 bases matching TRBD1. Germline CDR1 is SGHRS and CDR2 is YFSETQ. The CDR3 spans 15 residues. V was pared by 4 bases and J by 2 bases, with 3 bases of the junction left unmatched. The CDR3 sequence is CASSPGQGPYNEQFF. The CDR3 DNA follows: TGCGCCAGCAGCCCGGGACAGGGGCCCTACAATGAGCAGTTCTTC.

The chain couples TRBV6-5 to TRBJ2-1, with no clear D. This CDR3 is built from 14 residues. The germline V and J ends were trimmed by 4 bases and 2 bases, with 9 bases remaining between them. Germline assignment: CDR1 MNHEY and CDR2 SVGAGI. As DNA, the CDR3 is TGTGCCAGCAGTTTCCAAGGGCCCTACAATGAGCAGTTCTTC. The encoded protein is CASSFQGPYNEQFF.

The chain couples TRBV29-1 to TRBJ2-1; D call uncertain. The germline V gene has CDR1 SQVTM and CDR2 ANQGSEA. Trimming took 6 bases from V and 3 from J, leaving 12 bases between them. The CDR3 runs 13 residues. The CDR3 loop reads CSVKLPDYNEQFF. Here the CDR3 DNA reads TGCAGCGTCAAGCTTCCCGACTACAATGAGCAGTTCTTC.

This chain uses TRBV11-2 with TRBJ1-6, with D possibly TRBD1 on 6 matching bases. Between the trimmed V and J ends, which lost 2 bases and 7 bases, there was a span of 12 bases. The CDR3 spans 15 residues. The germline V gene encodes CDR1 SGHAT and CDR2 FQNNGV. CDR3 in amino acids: CASSLRTGANSPLHF. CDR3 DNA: TGTGCCAGCAGCTTAAGAACGGGGGCGAATTCACCCCTCCACTTT.

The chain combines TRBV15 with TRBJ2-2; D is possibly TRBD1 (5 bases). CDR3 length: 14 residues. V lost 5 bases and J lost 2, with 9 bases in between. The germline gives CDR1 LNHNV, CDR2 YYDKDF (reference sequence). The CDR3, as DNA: TGTGCCACCAGCCGCCAGGGAAACACCGGGGAGCTGTTTTTT. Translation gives CATSRQGNTGELFF.

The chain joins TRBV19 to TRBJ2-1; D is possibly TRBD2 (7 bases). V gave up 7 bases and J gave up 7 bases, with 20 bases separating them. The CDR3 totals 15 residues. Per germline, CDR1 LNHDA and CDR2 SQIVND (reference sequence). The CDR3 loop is CASKYREGVVNEQFF. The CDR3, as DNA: TGTGCCAGTAAATACAGGGAGGGTGTGGTTAATGAGCAGTTCTTC.

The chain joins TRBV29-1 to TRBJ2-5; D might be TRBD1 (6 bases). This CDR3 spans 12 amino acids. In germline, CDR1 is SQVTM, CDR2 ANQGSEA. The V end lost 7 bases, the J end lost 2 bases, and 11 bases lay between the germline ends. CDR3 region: CSAVGQQETQYF. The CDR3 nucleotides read TGCAGCGCCGTCGGACAGCAAGAGACCCAGTACTTC.

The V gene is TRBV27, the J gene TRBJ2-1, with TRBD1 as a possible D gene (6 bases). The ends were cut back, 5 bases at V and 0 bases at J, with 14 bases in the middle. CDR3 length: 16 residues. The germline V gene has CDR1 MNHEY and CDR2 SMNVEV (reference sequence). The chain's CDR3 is CASSTQGPSSYNEQFF. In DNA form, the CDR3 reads TGTGCCAGCAGTACACAGGGTCCCAGCTCCTACAATGAGCAGTTCTTC.

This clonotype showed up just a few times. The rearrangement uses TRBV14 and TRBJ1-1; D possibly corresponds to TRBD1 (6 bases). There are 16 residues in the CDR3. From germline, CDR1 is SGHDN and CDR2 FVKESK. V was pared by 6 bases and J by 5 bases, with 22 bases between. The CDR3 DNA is TGTGCCAGCAGTGGGCCTGAGGGATGGGGGCGAACTGAAGCTTTCTTT. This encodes CASSGPEGWGRTEAFF.